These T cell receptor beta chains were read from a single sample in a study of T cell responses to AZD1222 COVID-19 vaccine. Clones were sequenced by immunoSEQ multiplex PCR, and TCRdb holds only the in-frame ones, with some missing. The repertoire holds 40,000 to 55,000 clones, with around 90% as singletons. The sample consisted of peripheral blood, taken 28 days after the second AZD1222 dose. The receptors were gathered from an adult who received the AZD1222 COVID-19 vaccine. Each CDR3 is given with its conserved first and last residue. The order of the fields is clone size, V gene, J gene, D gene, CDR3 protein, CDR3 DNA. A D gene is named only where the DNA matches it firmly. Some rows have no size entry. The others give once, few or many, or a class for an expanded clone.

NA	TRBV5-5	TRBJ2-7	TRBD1	CASSPTGYEQYF	TGTGCCAGCAGCCCGACAGGGTACGAGCAGTACTTC
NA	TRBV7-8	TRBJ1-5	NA	CASSLAPGSQHF	TGTGCCAGCAGCTTAGCGCCTGGGTCCCAGCATTTT
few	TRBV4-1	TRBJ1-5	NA	CASSQGSQGNQPQHF	TGCGCCAGCAGCCAAGGTTCACAGGGCAATCAGCCCCAGCATTTT
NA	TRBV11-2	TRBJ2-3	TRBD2	CASSFDGLAGVGPTDTQYF	TGTGCCAGCAGCTTCGACGGACTAGCGGGAGTTGGCCCGACAGATACGCAGTATTTT
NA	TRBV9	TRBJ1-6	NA	CASSAGRGAYSPLHF	TGTGCCAGCAGCGCGGGGAGGGGCGCTTATTCACCCCTCCACTTT
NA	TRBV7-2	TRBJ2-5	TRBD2	CASSLAPPAGGQETQYF	TGTGCCAGCAGCTTAGCTCCCCCTGCGGGAGGACAAGAGACCCAGTACTTC
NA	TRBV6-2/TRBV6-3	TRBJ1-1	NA	CASSLPYTEAFF	TGTGCCAGCAGTCTTCCGTACACTGAAGCTTTCTTT
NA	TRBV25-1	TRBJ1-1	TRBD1	CASGDRQNTEAFF	TGTGCCAGCGGGGACAGGCAGAACACTGAAGCTTTCTTT
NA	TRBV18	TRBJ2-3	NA	CASSPAAADTQYF	TGTGCCAGCTCACCAGCAGCGGCGGATACGCAGTATTTT
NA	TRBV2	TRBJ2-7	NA	CASSEWNRGSYEQYF	TGTGCCAGCAGTGAATGGAACAGAGGTTCCTACGAGCAGTACTTC
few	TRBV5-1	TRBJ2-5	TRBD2	CASSPLGGEETQYF	TGCGCCAGCAGCCCTCTCGGGGGGGAAGAGACCCAGTACTTC
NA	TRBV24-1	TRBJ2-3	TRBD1	CATSDPTGFPTDTQYF	TGTGCCACCAGTGATCCGACAGGGTTCCCCACAGATACGCAGTATTTT
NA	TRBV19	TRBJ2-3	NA	CASSSRGDTQYF	TGTGCCAGTAGTTCGCGAGGAGATACGCAGTATTTT
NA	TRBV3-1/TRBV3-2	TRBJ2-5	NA	CASSQVPETQYF	TGTGCCAGCAGCCAAGTTCCGGAGACCCAGTACTTC
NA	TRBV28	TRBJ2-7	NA	CASSLSSNPPQDEQYF	TGTGCCAGCAGTTTATCCAGTAATCCCCCCCAGGACGAGCAGTACTTC
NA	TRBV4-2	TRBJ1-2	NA	CASSQDTLWGGYTF	TGTGCCAGCAGCCAAGATACGCTATGGGGAGGCTACACCTTC
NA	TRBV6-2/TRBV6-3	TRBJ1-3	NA	CASSYQTMRGPYF	TGTGCCAGCAGTTACCAGACGATGAGGGGCCCATATTTT
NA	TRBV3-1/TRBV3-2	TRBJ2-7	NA	CASSPQGLSLYEQYF	TGTGCCAGCAGCCCCCAGGGCCTCTCCTTATACGAGCAGTACTTC